A selection of T cell receptor beta chains follows, all from one sample in a study of blood T cell repertoires in COVID-19. Method: immunoSEQ multiplex PCR; TCRdb's copy keeps in-frame clones and lacks some. This table has around 39,000 clones, over 80% appearing once. Sequenced input: peripheral blood. The receptors were gathered from a human donor in a cohort sampled during active COVID-19. The CDR3 runs from the conserved cysteine through the conserved F or W. The D gene is left open where the match is weak. Expanded clones get a size class; other rows say once, few or many, or leave the size out.

NA,TRBV7-8,TRBJ1-1,NA,TGTGCCAGCAGCTTGGACGGACTGTCTGAAGCTTTCTTT,CASSLDGLSEAFF
TRBD2,TRBV6-2/TRBV6-3,TRBJ2-3,NA,TGTGCCAGCAGTTACCCCTGGACTAGCGGAATCACAGATACGCAGTATTTT,CASSYPWTSGITDTQYF
TRBD2,TRBV10-1,TRBJ2-7,NA,TGCGCCAGCAATCCCCACCGACTAGCGGGACCAATATGGTACGAGCAGTACTTC,CASNPHRLAGPIWYEQYF
NA,TRBV2,TRBJ1-6,NA,TGTGCCAGCGGACACGATAATTCACCCCTCCACTTT,CASGHDNSPLHF
TRBD1,TRBV7-2,TRBJ2-3,NA,TGTGCCAGCAACCCGGGACAGGGGACAGATACGCAGTATTTT,CASNPGQGTDTQYF
TRBD2,TRBV5-1,TRBJ2-6,NA,TGCGCCAGCAGCCCCGGACTAGCGGGAGATTTAGCCTCTGGGGCCAACGTCCTGACTTTC,CASSPGLAGDLASGANVLTF
NA,TRBV6-1,TRBJ1-1,once,TGTGCCAGCAGTGACGGGCTTCCTAAGGGGACTGAAGCTTTCTTT,CASSDGLPKGTEAFF
NA,TRBV19,TRBJ2-5,NA,TGTGCCAGTACCTCCCCGCGGGGCTCGGAAGGTGTGACCCAGTACTTC,CASTSPRGSEGVTQYF
TRBD2,TRBV27,TRBJ2-7,NA,TGTGCCAGCGGTGTCCGAGGACTAGCCAGCTACGAGCAGTACTTC,CASGVRGLASYEQYF
TRBD1,TRBV28,TRBJ2-7,NA,TGTGCCAGCAGCATGACAGGGGGCTACGAGCAGTACTTC,CASSMTGGYEQYF
TRBD1,TRBV7-9,TRBJ2-1,NA,TGTGCCAGCAGCCCAGGACAGGGCGCATTAGGCTACAATGAGCAGTTCTTC,CASSPGQGALGYNEQFF
TRBD2,TRBV2,TRBJ2-1,NA,TGTGCCAGCAGTGAAGCGGGGTTAGCGGGAGGGACGGGCTATGAGCAGTTCTTC,CASSEAGLAGGTGYEQFF
NA,TRBV10-3,TRBJ1-2,NA,TGTGCCATCGGGGAGGGGGGTCGCCGGGGCTACACCTTC,CAIGEGGRRGYTF
TRBD2,TRBV7-2,TRBJ2-5,NA,TGTGCCAGCAGCTTCCGGGGGGACCAAGAGACCCAGTACTTC,CASSFRGDQETQYF
NA,TRBV12-5,TRBJ2-5,NA,TGTGCTAGTGGTTTGGCAGGGCTCCAAGAGACCCAGTACTTC,CASGLAGLQETQYF
NA,TRBV20-1,TRBJ1-5,NA,TGCAGTGCTCAACAGCCCCAGCATTTT,CSAQQPQHF
NA,TRBV5-5,TRBJ2-3,NA,TGTGCCAGCAGCATAGCCACAGATACGCAGTATTTT,CASSIATDTQYF